This passage covers 20 T cell receptor beta chains from one sample sequenced in a study of blood T cell repertoires in COVID-19. This table comes from immunoSEQ multiplex PCR, and its TCRdb copy is limited to in-frame clones, with some not included. Counted here are 60,000 to 70,000 clones, 76% occurring once; the ten biggest clones make up roughly half. Specimen: peripheral blood. All receptors derive from a woman of 80 years or more with acute or convalescent COVID-19.

The gene calls are TRBV6-5 and TRBJ1-1; D is uncertain. V was clipped by 7 bases and J by 4 bases, with 16 bases between them. The CDR3 runs 14 residues. Germline assignment: CDR1 MNHEY and CDR2 SVGAGI. As DNA, the CDR3 is TGTGCCAGCAAAAAAGCACGGGCGGGCACTGAAGCTTTCTTT. This gives the protein CASKKARAGTEAFF.

The chain recombines TRBV4-1 with TRBJ2-7, with TRBD2 matching 10 bases. The CDR3 is made up of 18 amino acids. In germline, CDR1 is MGHRA, CDR2 YSYEKL. V gave up 1 base and J gave up 6 bases; unmatched junction bases: 15. The CDR3 loop is CASSQGQGRSGRAPEQYF. In DNA form, the CDR3 reads TGCGCCAGCAGCCAAGGCCAGGGAAGGAGCGGGAGGGCGCCCGAGCAGTACTTC.

The J gene is TRBJ2-1, the V gene TRBV20-1; 10 nucleotides line up with TRBD2. The CDR3 is 16 amino acids. V gave up 3 bases and J gave up 0 bases; unmatched junction bases: 5. Germline V gene lookup returns CDR1 DFQATT and CDR2 SNEGSKA (reference sequence). This CDR3 is CSASRLAGGSYNEQFF. The DNA of the CDR3 is TGCAGTGCTAGTCGACTAGCGGGCGGCTCCTACAATGAGCAGTTCTTC.

The chain recombines TRBV11-1 with TRBJ2-2, with TRBD2 identical over 8 bases. This CDR3 is 15 amino acids long. CDR1 and CDR2 from the germline V gene are SGHAT and FQDESV (reference sequence). The V and J ends lost 1 base and 5 bases, in that order; junction bases with no gene match: 3. The CDR3 is CASSLVPSGTGELFF. The CDR3 coding sequence is TGTGCCAGCAGCTTAGTCCCTAGCGGGACCGGGGAGCTGTTTTTT.

The chain recombines TRBV29-1 with TRBJ1-2, with 8 bases lining up with TRBD1. V lost 3 bases and J lost 4; bases outside the gene matches: 7. The CDR3 sequence is 14 residues long. Per germline, CDR1 SQVTM and CDR2 ANQGSEA. Here the CDR3 reads CSVDARQGRYGYTF. Written as DNA, the CDR3 is TGCAGCGTTGATGCCAGACAGGGGCGCTATGGCTACACCTTC. Supplemented by reference TRBV29-1 and TRBJ1-2, the full variable domain reads SAVISQKPSRDICQRGTSLTIQCQVDSQVTMMFWYRQQPGQSLTLIATANQGSEATYESGFVIDKFPISRPNLTFSTLTVSNMSPEDSSIYLCSVDARQGRYGYTFGSGTRLTVV.

V is TRBV14 and J is TRBJ1-1; TRBD1 might be the D (5 bases). Trimming shortened V by 2 bases and J by 10 bases, and 17 bases separated the two germline ends. CDR1 is SGHDN and CDR2 is FVKESK in the germline V gene. CDR3 length: 14 amino acids. The CDR3 coding sequence is TGTGCCAGCAGCCAACCCGACAGTGGGTCGACAGCTTTCTTT. Translation: CASSQPDSGSTAFF.

The sample holds a few counts of this clone. V gene TRBV28 combines with J gene TRBJ2-3, with TRBD1 matching 7 bases. The CDR3 runs 15 residues. V gave up 5 bases and J gave up 3 bases; unmatched junction bases: 8. Per the germline V gene, CDR1 is MDHEN and CDR2 is SYDVKM. CDR3 region: CASSSYRQGTDTQYF. CDR3 DNA sequence: TGTGCCAGCAGTAGCTACAGACAGGGAACAGATACGCAGTATTTT.

This clone was detected only a few times. The chain carries TRBV27 and TRBJ2-3, with 12 positions matching TRBD2. The CDR3 consists of 17 residues. Germline V gives CDR1 MNHEY, CDR2 SMNVEV (reference sequence). The ends lost 8 bases at V and 2 bases at J; junction bases unmatched: 11. In DNA form, the CDR3 reads TGTGCCAGCGGCTGGAGAGGACTAGCGGGACTCACAGATACGCAGTATTTT. This gives the protein CASGWRGLAGLTDTQYF.

The chain joins TRBV28 to TRBJ2-7; the D is unclear. The V end was cut by 5 bases, the J end by 4 bases, with 12 bases between. This CDR3 is built from 13 residues. Germline values: CDR1 MDHEN, CDR2 SYDVKM. This CDR3 reads CASSGAGWYEQYF. CDR3 DNA: TGTGCCAGCAGTGGTGCAGGTTGGTACGAGCAGTACTTC.

This clone was seen a handful of times. The chain employs TRBV2 and TRBJ2-1; TRBD2 matches at 8 bases. CDR3 size: 15 residues. Germline CDR1 reads SNHLY; CDR2 reads FYNNEI. V shed 4 bases and J 6 bases; nucleotides not matched to a gene: 8. The CDR3 DNA reads TGTGCCAGCAGTGGTACAAGCGGGAGAGGCAATGAGCAGTTCTTC. Encoded protein: CASSGTSGRGNEQFF.

The CDR3: CASSLGQGWPLHF. The CDR3 DNA reads as TGTGCCAGCAGCCTTGGACAGGGGTGGCCCCTCCACTTT. The chain links TRBV12-3 or TRBV12-4 to TRBJ1-6; 9 nucleotides match TRBD1. This CDR3 is 13 amino acids long. Germline trimming cut 6 bases from V and 13 bases from J; bases unmatched to any gene: 7.

V gene TRBV7-8 combines with J gene TRBJ1-1; D may be TRBD1 (5 bases). The V end was cut by 3 bases, the J end by 0 bases, with 20 bases between. Germline-derived CDR1 and CDR2 are SGHVS and FQNEAQ. The CDR3 contains 18 residues. In DNA, the CDR3 is TGTGCCAGCAGCTTCCCTGGGAGGGGTTTTGGAGTGAACACTGAAGCTTTCTTT. Protein product: CASSFPGRGFGVNTEAFF.

V usage is TRBV27 and J usage is TRBJ2-6; D gene ambiguous. CDR3 length: 15 residues. The germline gives CDR1 MNHEY, CDR2 SMNVEV (reference sequence). The V gene lost 4 bases and the J gene lost 7 bases, with 14 bases spanning the gap. The CDR3 bases are TGTGCCAGCAGTTCAGCCCTTGAGGTAGCCAACGTCCTGACTTTC. Encoded protein: CASSSALEVANVLTF.

In this sample, this clone turned up once. This chain links TRBV29-1 with TRBJ2-7; D call uncertain. This CDR3 contains 12 residues. V lost 7 bases, J lost 4 bases, and 14 bases lay in between. CDR1 is SQVTM, CDR2 ANQGSEA, per germline. CDR3 in amino acids: CSASESGYEQYF. The CDR3, as DNA: TGCAGCGCCTCCGAGTCAGGTTACGAGCAGTACTTC.

This clone came up once. The gene calls are TRBV30 and TRBJ1-3; TRBD1 is a possible D gene (6 bases). Germline lookup yields CDR1 GTSNPN and CDR2 SVGIG (reference sequence). With 1 base removed from V and 3 bases from J, the gap between germline ends came to 7 bases. The CDR3 runs 13 residues. The CDR3 DNA is TGTGCCTGGAGTGACAGGGTTGGAAACACCATATATTTT. Its protein product is CAWSDRVGNTIYF. Full variable domain (missing parts from reference TRBV30 and TRBJ1-3): SQTIHQWPATLVQPVGSPLSLECTVEGTSNPNLYWYRQAAGRGLQLLFYSVGIGQISSEVPQNLSASRPQDRQFILSSKKLLLSDSGFYLCAWSDRVGNTIYFGEGSWLTVV.

As concerns this clone: This sample includes further DNA sequences coding for the same CDR3. The chain has TRBV2 and TRBJ2-2, with a possible D match to TRBD1 (6 bases). CDR1 and CDR2 from the germline V gene are SNHLY and FYNNEI. Deletions cut 6 bases from V and 5 bases from J, with 10 bases between. The CDR3 totals 13 residues. The CDR3, as DNA: TGTGCCAGCAGACAGGGAGATACCGGGGAGCTGTTTTTT. Translating it yields CASRQGDTGELFF.

This chain links TRBV13 with TRBJ1-1, with D possibly being TRBD1 (5 bases). This CDR3 spans 16 amino acids. CDR1 is PRHDT, CDR2 FYEKMQ, per germline (reference sequence). Trimming removed 5 bases from V and 4 bases from J, with 20 bases in between. The CDR3 bases are TGTGCCAGCAGCCCCGACCTTTGGGGAGGGGTCACTGAAGCTTTCTTT. The encoded protein is CASSPDLWGGVTEAFF.

The chain recombines TRBV30 with TRBJ2-1, with D hard to call. The CDR3 is 13 amino acids. Germline V gives CDR1 GTSNPN, CDR2 SVGIG (reference sequence). V was clipped by 0 bases and J by 4 bases, with 7 bases between them. CDR3 sequence: CAWSVQPYNEQFF. CDR3 DNA: TGTGCCTGGAGTGTACAACCTTACAATGAGCAGTTCTTC.

By share of the sample, this clone is medium-sized. This chain links TRBV7-9 with TRBJ2-1, with 7 bases that match TRBD2. The CDR3 runs to 12 residues. V dropped 0 bases and J dropped 14; count of bases not matched to a gene: 4. Germline values: CDR1 SEHNR, CDR2 FQNEAQ (reference sequence). The CDR3 is CASSLALADEFF. CDR3 DNA: TGTGCCAGCAGCTTAGCTCTAGCGGATGAGTTCTTC.

The chain has TRBV6-2 or TRBV6-3 and TRBJ1-5, with 7 bases identical to TRBD1. This CDR3 contains 15 residues. CDR1 is MNHEY and CDR2 is SVGEGT in the germline V gene. V gave up 6 bases and J gave up 3 bases; unmatched junction bases: 8. CDR3 amino acids: CASSGAGTVNQPQHF. CDR3 coding DNA: TGTGCCAGCAGCGGTGCTGGGACAGTCAATCAGCCCCAGCATTTT.